The T cell receptor beta chain under discussion was sequenced for a study of spatial heterogeneity in lung cancer. Carried by each TCR cDNA molecule was a unique molecular identifier. TCRdb re-called the 5' RACE reads with MiXCR, one entry per CDR3 protein. The sample carries some 40,000 distinct CDR3 sequences, approximately 3.1% recorded once. Time point in this sample: sample taken at primary tumor resection. The donors, 70 or so patients with untreated early-stage non-small cell lung cancer, provided the samples. Whole RNA came from tumor, nontumor lung or frozen PBMC and was sequenced without being sorted. The sample holds many counts of this clonotype. The source of this sequence is a male donor with early-stage non-small cell lung cancer. The sequencing used normal lung tissue next to the tumor, collected at surgery.

The CDR3 reads CASSSPGLAGNEQYF. Here the CDR3 DNA reads TGTGCCAGCAGCTCTCCGGGACTAGCGGGAAACGAGCAGTACTTC. This chain connects TRBV27 to TRBJ2-7; 13 bases match TRBD2. The germline V gene encodes CDR1 MNHEY and CDR2 SMNVEV (reference sequence). This CDR3 is 15 amino acids long. After removal of 6 bases from V and 5 bases from J, the junction contained 7 bases not matched to a gene.